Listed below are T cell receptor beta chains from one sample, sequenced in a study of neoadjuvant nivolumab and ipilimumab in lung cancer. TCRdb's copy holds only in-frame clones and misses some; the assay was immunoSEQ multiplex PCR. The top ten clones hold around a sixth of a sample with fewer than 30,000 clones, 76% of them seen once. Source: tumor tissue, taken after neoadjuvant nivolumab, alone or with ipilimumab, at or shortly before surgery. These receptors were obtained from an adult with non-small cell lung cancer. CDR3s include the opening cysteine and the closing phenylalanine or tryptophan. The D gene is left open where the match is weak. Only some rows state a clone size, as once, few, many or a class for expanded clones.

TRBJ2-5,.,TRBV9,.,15,TGTGCCAGCAGCATCGGGGCACTTCCCCAAGAGACCCAGTACTTC,CASSIGALPQETQYF
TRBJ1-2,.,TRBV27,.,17,TGTGCCAGCAGTTCTCGAGGGGGGACACGCCTTAACTATGGCTACACCTTC,CASSSRGGTRLNYGYTF
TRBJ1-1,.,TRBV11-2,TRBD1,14,TGTGCCAGCAGAATTCAGGGGGGGCACACTGAAGCTTTCTTT,CASRIQGGHTEAFF
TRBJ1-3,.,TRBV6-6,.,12,TGTGCCAGCAGGCTCCCGGGAAACACCATATATTTT,CASRLPGNTIYF
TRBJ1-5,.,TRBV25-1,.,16,TGTGCCAGCAGCCCCTCTGGCGGCCTGGGGGGGCGGCCCCAGCATTTT,CASSPSGGLGGRPQHF
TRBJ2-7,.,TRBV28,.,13,TGTGCCAGCAGTTTAAGGGGGACCTACGAGCAGTACTTC,CASSLRGTYEQYF
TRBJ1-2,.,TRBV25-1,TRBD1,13,TGTGCCAGCAGTGGGACAGGGGGCTATGGCTACACCTTC,CASSGTGGYGYTF
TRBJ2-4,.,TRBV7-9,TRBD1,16,TGTGCCAGCAGCCCGTTGACAGGGTCAGCCAAAAACATTCAGTACTTC,CASSPLTGSAKNIQYF
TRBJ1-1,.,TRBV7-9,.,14,TGTGCCAGCAGCTTTCAGGGAAGTAGGACTGAAGCTTTCTTT,CASSFQGSRTEAFF
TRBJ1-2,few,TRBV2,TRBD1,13,TGTGCCAGCAGTGGAGAAAGGGGGCTCAGCTACACCTTC,CASSGERGLSYTF
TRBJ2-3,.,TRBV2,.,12,TGTGCCAGCAGTGAGGCACGGGATACGCAGTATTTT,CASSEARDTQYF
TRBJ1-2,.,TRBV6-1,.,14,TGTGCCAGCAGTGAACTTGGAGCGAACTATGGCTACACCTTC,CASSELGANYGYTF
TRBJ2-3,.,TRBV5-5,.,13,TGTGCCAGCGGTGTTGGGGGCTCAGATACGCAGTATTTT,CASGVGGSDTQYF
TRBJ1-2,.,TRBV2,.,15,TGTGCCAGCACCGCGGGATTTCAGGGGAGCTATGGCTACACCTTC,CASTAGFQGSYGYTF
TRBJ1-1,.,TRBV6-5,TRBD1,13,TGTGCCAGCAGCCCGACAGGGTGGACTGAAGCTTTCTTT,CASSPTGWTEAFF
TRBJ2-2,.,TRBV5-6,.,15,TGTGCCAGCAGCTGGGGGATCCGAAAAGGCGGGGAGCTGTTTTTT,CASSWGIRKGGELFF
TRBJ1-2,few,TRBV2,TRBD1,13,TGTGCCAGCAGGGAACAGGGGAACTATGGCTACACCTTC,CASREQGNYGYTF
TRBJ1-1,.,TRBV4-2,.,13,TGTGCCAGCAGCCAGGACCGGGACATTGAAGCTTTCTTT,CASSQDRDIEAFF
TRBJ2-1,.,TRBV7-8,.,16,TGTGCCAGCAGCTTAGGGGTAGGTACTAACTACAATGAGCAGTTCTTC,CASSLGVGTNYNEQFF
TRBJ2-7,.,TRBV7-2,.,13,TGTGCCAGCAGCGCAGGGCTTTACTACGAGCAGTACTTC,CASSAGLYYEQYF
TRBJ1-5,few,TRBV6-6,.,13,TGTGCCACCACGGACGTTTACAATCAGCCCCAGCATTTT,CATTDVYNQPQHF
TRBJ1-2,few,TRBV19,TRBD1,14,TGTGCCAGTAGTACTCACGGACAGGAATTCGGCTACACCTTC,CASSTHGQEFGYTF
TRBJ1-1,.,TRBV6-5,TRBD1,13,TGTGCCAGCACCCTTCTCGACAGGGGTGAAGCTTTCTTT,CASTLLDRGEAFF
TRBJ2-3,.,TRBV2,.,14,TGTGCCAGCAGTATCCGGGACTCGACAGATACGCAGTATTTT,CASSIRDSTDTQYF
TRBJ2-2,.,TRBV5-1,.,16,TGCGCCAGCAGCCCCCTGCAGCTATCGAACACCGGGGAGCTGTTTTTT,CASSPLQLSNTGELFF
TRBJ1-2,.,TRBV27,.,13,TGTGCCAGCAGTTTAGGGGCGGACTATGGCTACACCTTC,CASSLGADYGYTF
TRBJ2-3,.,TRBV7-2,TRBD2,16,TGTGCCAGCAGCTTAGGGACTAGCGGGGTTATAGATACGCAGTATTTT,CASSLGTSGVIDTQYF